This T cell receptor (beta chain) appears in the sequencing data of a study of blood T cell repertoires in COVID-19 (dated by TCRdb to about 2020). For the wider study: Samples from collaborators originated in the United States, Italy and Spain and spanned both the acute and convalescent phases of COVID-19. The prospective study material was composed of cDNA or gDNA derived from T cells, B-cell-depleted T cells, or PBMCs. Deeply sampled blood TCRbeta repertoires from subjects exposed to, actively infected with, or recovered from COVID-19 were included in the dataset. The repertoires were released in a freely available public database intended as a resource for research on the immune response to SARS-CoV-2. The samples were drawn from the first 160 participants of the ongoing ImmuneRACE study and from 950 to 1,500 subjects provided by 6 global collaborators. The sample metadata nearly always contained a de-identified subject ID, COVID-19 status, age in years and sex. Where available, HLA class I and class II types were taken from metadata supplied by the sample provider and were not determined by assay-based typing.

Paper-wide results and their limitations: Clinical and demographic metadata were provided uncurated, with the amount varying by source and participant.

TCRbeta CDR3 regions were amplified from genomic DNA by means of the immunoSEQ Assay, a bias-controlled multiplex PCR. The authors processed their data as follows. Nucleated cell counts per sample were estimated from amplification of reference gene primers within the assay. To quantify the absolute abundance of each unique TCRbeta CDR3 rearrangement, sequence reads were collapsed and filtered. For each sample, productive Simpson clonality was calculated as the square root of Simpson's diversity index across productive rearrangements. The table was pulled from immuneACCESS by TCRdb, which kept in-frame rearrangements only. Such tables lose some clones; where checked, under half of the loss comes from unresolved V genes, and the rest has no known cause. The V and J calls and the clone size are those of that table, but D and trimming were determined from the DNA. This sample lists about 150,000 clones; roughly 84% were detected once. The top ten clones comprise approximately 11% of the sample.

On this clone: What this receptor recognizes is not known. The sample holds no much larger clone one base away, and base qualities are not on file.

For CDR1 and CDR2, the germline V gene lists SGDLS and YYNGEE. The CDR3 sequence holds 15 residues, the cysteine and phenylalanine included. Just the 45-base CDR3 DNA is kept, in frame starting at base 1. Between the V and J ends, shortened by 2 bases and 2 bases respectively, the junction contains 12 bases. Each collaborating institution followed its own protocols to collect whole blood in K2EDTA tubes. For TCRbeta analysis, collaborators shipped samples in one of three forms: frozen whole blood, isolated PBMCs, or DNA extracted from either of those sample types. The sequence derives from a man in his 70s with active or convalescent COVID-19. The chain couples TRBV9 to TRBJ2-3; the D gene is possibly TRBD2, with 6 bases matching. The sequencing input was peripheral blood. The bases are TGTGCCAGCAGCGTGATTAGCGGAAACACAGATACGCAGTATTTT. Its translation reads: CASSVISGNTDTQYF.